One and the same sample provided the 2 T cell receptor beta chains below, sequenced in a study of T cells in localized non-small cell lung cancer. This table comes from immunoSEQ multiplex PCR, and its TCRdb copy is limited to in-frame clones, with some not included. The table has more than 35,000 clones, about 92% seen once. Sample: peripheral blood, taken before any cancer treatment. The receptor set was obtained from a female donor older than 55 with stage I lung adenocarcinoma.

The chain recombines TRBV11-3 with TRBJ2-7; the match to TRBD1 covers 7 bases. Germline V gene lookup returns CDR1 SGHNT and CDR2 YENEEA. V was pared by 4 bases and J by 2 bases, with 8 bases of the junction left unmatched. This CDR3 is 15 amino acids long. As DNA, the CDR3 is TGTGCCAGCAGCTCAAGCCCGGGACAGCCCTACGAGCAGTACTTC. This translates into CASSSSPGQPYEQYF.

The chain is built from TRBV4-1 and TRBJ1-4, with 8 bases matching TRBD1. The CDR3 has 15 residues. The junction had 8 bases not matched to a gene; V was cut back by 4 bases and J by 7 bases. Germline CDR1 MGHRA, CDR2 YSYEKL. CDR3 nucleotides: TGCGCCAGCAGCCGTGGGGGACAGGTGTCTGAAAAACTGTTTTTT. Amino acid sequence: CASSRGGQVSEKLFF.